A selection of T cell receptor beta chains follows, all from one sample in a study of cytomegalovirus exposure and HLA in healthy donors. Only in-frame clones appear in the TCRdb table, and some are missing; sequencing was by immunoSEQ multiplex PCR. The table lists 150,000 to 200,000 clones, nearly 80% of them singletons. The sequencing sample was made of PBMCs. All receptors derive from a man in his forties or fifties in good health and CMV-seropositive. The CDR3 runs from the conserved cysteine through the conserved F or W. Each record gives: J gene, D gene, V gene, clone size, CDR3 protein, CDR3 DNA. A D gene is named only where the DNA matches it firmly. A row's size may be missing; if present it is once, few, many or a size class.

>TRBJ1-6|.|TRBV19|.
CASSIDRGRNSPLHF
TGTGCCAGTAGTATAGACCGTGGGCGTAATTCACCCCTCCACTTT
>TRBJ2-7|TRBD2|TRBV9|.
CASSFASGVTYEQYF
TGTGCCAGCAGTTTTGCTAGCGGGGTTACCTACGAGCAGTACTTC
>TRBJ1-2|.|TRBV5-6|few
CASSFGQSNYGYTF
TGTGCCAGCAGCTTCGGACAGTCTAACTATGGCTACACCTTC
>TRBJ1-2|.|TRBV6-6|.
CASSSPSVGYGYTF
TGTGCCAGCAGTTCCCCGTCAGTTGGCTATGGCTACACCTTC
>TRBJ2-2|.|TRBV10-1|.
CASRKATFGELFF
TGCGCCAGCAGGAAAGCTACTTTCGGGGAGCTGTTTTTT
>TRBJ2-3|.|TRBV5-1|.
CASSFGAVSTDTQYF
TGCGCCAGCAGCTTTGGGGCAGTTAGCACAGATACGCAGTATTTT
>TRBJ1-2|.|TRBV28|.
CASSLYVGGYGYTF
TGTGCCAGCAGTTTATATGTCGGCGGCTATGGCTACACCTTC
>TRBJ2-7|.|TRBV7-9|.
CASSLALNEQYF
TGTGCCAGCAGCTTAGCGTTAAACGAGCAGTACTTC
>TRBJ1-4|.|TRBV15|.
CATSFPREKLFF
TGTGCCACCAGCTTCCCCCGTGAAAAACTGTTTTTT
>TRBJ1-3|TRBD1|TRBV14|once
CASSQDIRQGGDTIYF
TGTGCCAGCAGCCAAGATATCAGACAGGGTGGAGACACCATATATTTT
>TRBJ1-2|.|TRBV29-1|.
CSVLTTSNYGYTF
TGCAGCGTTCTTACAACTAGTAACTATGGCTACACCTTC
>TRBJ2-5|TRBD2|TRBV7-9|.
CASSPFYFSGGNQETQYF
TGTGCCAGCAGCCCTTTTTATTTTAGCGGGGGCAACCAAGAGACCCAGTACTTC
>TRBJ2-5|.|TRBV2|.
CASRPPEIKETQYF
TGTGCCAGCAGACCCCCGGAGATAAAAGAGACCCAGTACTTC
>TRBJ1-2|TRBD1|TRBV2|.
CASSEEGTVTTFYGYTF
TGTGCCAGCAGTGAAGAAGGGACAGTTACCACGTTCTATGGCTACACCTTC
>TRBJ2-1|TRBD2|TRBV10-3|once
CAISDLAGANEQFF
TGTGCCATCAGTGACCTAGCGGGGGCCAATGAGCAGTTCTTC
>TRBJ1-3|.|TRBV6-5|.
CASSMSHPGNTIYF
TGTGCCAGCAGTATGTCACATCCTGGAAACACCATATATTTT
>TRBJ1-2|TRBD1|TRBV6-5|.
CASSLTGGYGYTF
TGTGCCAGCAGTCTTACAGGGGGCTATGGCTACACCTTC
>TRBJ2-4|TRBD1|TRBV2|many
CASSPGTEKNIQYF
TGTGCCAGCAGTCCCGGGACAGAGAAAAACATTCAGTACTTC
>TRBJ1-6|.|TRBV5-1|.
CASNQGPESPLHF
TGCGCCAGCAATCAGGGGCCCGAGTCACCCCTCCACTTT
>TRBJ2-1|TRBD2|TRBV2|.
CASLRSGAGNNEQFF
TGTGCCAGTCTACGAAGCGGGGCCGGAAACAATGAGCAGTTCTTC
>TRBJ1-5|TRBD1|TRBV2|.
CASSSDRGQFNQPQHF
TGTGCCAGCAGTTCCGACAGGGGGCAGTTTAATCAGCCCCAGCATTTT
>TRBJ2-5|TRBD2|TRBV6-5|once
CASRAGLAGTETQYF
TGTGCCAGCAGGGCGGGACTAGCGGGAACGGAGACCCAGTACTTC
>TRBJ2-3|TRBD2|TRBV6-6|.
CASTSSGGRADTQYF
TGTGCCAGCACCTCGAGCGGGGGCCGGGCAGATACGCAGTATTTT
>TRBJ1-1|TRBD1|TRBV19|few
CASSTPGQANTEAFF
TGTGCCAGTAGTACCCCCGGACAGGCTAACACTGAAGCTTTCTTT
>TRBJ2-1|TRBD2|TRBV30|.
CAWSLGRTSGGLGEQFF
TGTGCCTGGAGTCTAGGGAGGACTAGCGGGGGTTTAGGTGAGCAGTTCTTC
>TRBJ1-5|.|TRBV2|.
CASSDVGAGQPQHF
TGTGCCAGCAGTGATGTGGGGGCAGGTCAGCCCCAGCATTTT
>TRBJ2-3|.|TRBV27|.
CASSLFFGQFSTDTQYF
.
>TRBJ1-1|.|TRBV5-1|.
CASSYQGNTEAFF
TGCGCCAGCAGCTACCAGGGGAACACTGAAGCTTTCTTT
>TRBJ1-1|.|TRBV19|.
CAIRPPNRSEAFF
TGTGCCATCCGTCCACCCAACAGATCTGAAGCTTTCTTT
>TRBJ1-1|TRBD1|TRBV5-1|.
CASSLVQGGREAFF
TGCGCCAGCAGCTTGGTACAGGGGGGTCGTGAAGCTTTCTTT
>TRBJ2-7|.|TRBV5-5|.
CASSLVGASYEQYF
TGTGCCAGCAGCTTGGTAGGGGCCTCCTACGAGCAGTACTTC
>TRBJ2-3|.|TRBV25-1|.
CASSGSAGRTDTQYF
TGTGCCAGCAGTGGGTCAGCGGGCCGCACAGATACGCAGTATTTT
>TRBJ2-7|.|TRBV9|.
CASSVGEGSFYEQYF
TGTGCCAGCAGCGTCGGAGAGGGTTCTTTTTACGAGCAGTACTTC
>TRBJ2-1|.|TRBV11-3|.
CASSPGQPDYNEQFF
TGTGCCAGCAGCCCCGGACAGCCAGATTACAATGAGCAGTTCTTC
>TRBJ1-2|.|TRBV9|.
CASTELGGWGRNGYTF
TGTGCCAGCACAGAACTGGGTGGGTGGGGGCGTAATGGCTACACCTTC
>TRBJ1-2|TRBD1|TRBV28|.
CASSSMGQGYHGYTF
TGTGCCAGCAGTTCCATGGGACAGGGATATCATGGCTACACCTTC
>TRBJ2-3|.|TRBV6-1|.
CASSEHGTDTQYF
TGTGCCAGCAGTGAACACGGTACAGATACGCAGTATTTT
>TRBJ2-4|.|TRBV7-6|.
CASSPKGGGQAKNIQYF
TGTGCCAGCAGCCCGAAGGGGGGGGGCCAAGCCAAAAACATTCAGTACTTC
>TRBJ2-7|.|TRBV11-2|.
CASSREYEQYF
TGTGCCAGCAGCCGAGAGTACGAGCAGTACTTC
>TRBJ2-1|TRBD2|TRBV11-3|.
CASSISGVNSYNEQFF
TGTGCCAGCAGCATTAGCGGGGTAAACTCGTACAATGAGCAGTTCTTC
>TRBJ2-7|.|TRBV5-1|few
CASSPEGYEQYF
TGCGCCAGCTCCCCTGAGGGATACGAGCAGTACTTC
>TRBJ2-6|TRBD1|TRBV25-1|.
CASSTRGTGPSGANVLTF
TGTGCCAGCAGTACCAGGGGGACAGGGCCCTCTGGGGCCAACGTCCTGACTTTC
>TRBJ2-7|TRBD2|TRBV7-2|.
CASSVGGGGANEQYF
TGTGCCAGCAGCGTTGGTGGCGGGGGGGCGAACGAGCAGTACTTC
>TRBJ1-6|TRBD1|TRBV7-3|.
CASSLRQGDNSPLHF
TGTGCCAGCAGCTTACGACAGGGCGATAATTCACCCCTCCACTTT
>TRBJ1-2|.|TRBV28|.
CASSLSGVEHYGYTF
TGTGCCAGCAGTTTATCAGGGGTTGAACACTATGGCTACACCTTC
>TRBJ2-1|.|TRBV28|once
CASSSPLVAHETYIDEQFF
TGTGCCAGCAGTTCCCCCCTGGTAGCGCACGAAACATATATCGATGAGCAGTTCTTC
>TRBJ1-2|.|TRBV30|.
CAWRLSGASYGYTF
TGTGCCTGGAGATTATCAGGGGCCTCCTATGGCTACACCTTC
>TRBJ1-2|.|TRBV9|once
CASSVVPGKGGYTF
TGTGCCAGCAGCGTAGTACCGGGGAAGGGAGGCTACACCTTC
>TRBJ1-2|TRBD1|TRBV6-5|.
CASSRTGGGYTF
TGTGCCAGCAGCCGGACAGGGGGCGGCTACACCTTC
>TRBJ1-4|.|TRBV18|.
CASSLRSRANEKLFF
TGTGCCAGCTCACTCCGAAGTCGAGCTAATGAAAAACTGTTTTTT
>TRBJ2-1|TRBD1|TRBV4-2|.
CASSQTGGYVYEQFF
TGTGCCAGCAGCCAAACAGGGGGATATGTCTATGAGCAGTTCTTC
>TRBJ2-2|.|TRBV6-1|.
CASSEGAFRGELFF
TGTGCCAGCAGTGAGGGGGCCTTTCGCGGGGAGCTGTTTTTT
>TRBJ2-1|TRBD2|TRBV9|.
CASGTGTTRNEQFF
TGTGCCAGCGGAACCGGGACTACTAGAAATGAGCAGTTCTTC
>TRBJ2-7|TRBD1|TRBV11-3|.
CASSLGRTGSYEQYF
TGTGCCAGCAGCTTGGGGCGGACAGGTAGCTACGAGCAGTACTTC
>TRBJ2-7|.|TRBV5-5|.
CASSFQTGSYEQYF
TGTGCCAGCAGCTTTCAGACAGGCTCCTACGAGCAGTACTTC
>TRBJ2-1|TRBD2|TRBV5-1|.
CASSLASGEINEQFF
TGCGCCAGCAGCTTGGCTAGCGGGGAGATCAATGAGCAGTTCTTC
>TRBJ2-5|TRBD1|TRBV18|.
CASSPKTGGSETQYF
TGTGCCAGCTCACCGAAGACAGGGGGCTCGGAGACCCAGTACTTC
>TRBJ1-2|TRBD1|TRBV5-1|.
CASSPGQADGYTF
TGCGCCAGCAGCCCCGGACAGGCTGATGGCTACACCTTC
>TRBJ2-5|.|TRBV6-5|.
CASSYWKAQGRETQYF
TGTGCCAGCAGTTACTGGAAGGCACAGGGCAGGGAGACCCAGTACTTC
>TRBJ2-5|TRBD2|TRBV27|.
CASSLRGLAGGRGQETQYF
TGTGCCAGCAGTCTAAGGGGACTAGCGGGGGGGCGAGGACAAGAGACCCAGTACTTC